This T cell receptor (beta chain) was obtained from a study of tumor-infiltrating lymphocytes in primary liver carcinoma. Looking at the study overall: The tumors ranged from roughly 4.2 to 10 cm across and fell within stage T1-T3 N0M0. Points from the study as a whole: Significantly larger top-250-clone fractions were found in tumors than in blood (p = 0.039).

Unsorted bulk tissue (about 19-33 mg) underwent RNA and DNA co-extraction. This clonotype was seen a handful of times. Its antigen is not identified. A junction boundary mismatches the germline segment, possibly from a read error. Reverse transcription of 500 to 650 ng total RNA with a constant-region primer produced TCR beta cDNA. ARM-PCR, slightly modified, supplied the TCR beta libraries through three nested multiplex PCR rounds. TRBV1-TRBV30 forward primers and a C-beta reverse primer were used in the first two PCR rounds, which each ran for 10 cycles. From the multiplex PCR reads, TCRdb called clonotypes with MiXCR, one entry per CDR3 protein. The sample carries some 21,000 distinct CDR3 sequences, about 75% recorded once. The CDR3 runs to 18 residues. Germline V gene lookup returns CDR1 WSHSY and CDR2 SAAADI.

The TCR comes from a young woman with primary liver carcinoma and hepatitis B virus infection. The chain links TRBV10-2 to TRBJ1-1, with TRBD1 as a possible D gene (5 bases). Sequencing was done on a sample of liver tumor tissue from sampling region 1. Indicated subset: tumor region T1, superior pole. The CDR3 DNA reads as TGCGCCAGCAGTGAGTTTTTTTATTTCAGAGAAAAGGACACTGAAGCTTCCTTT. This translates into CASSEFFYFREKDTEASF.